The 22 T cell receptor beta chains below come from one sample, sequenced in a study of blood T cell repertoires in COVID-19. Profiling relied on immunoSEQ multiplex PCR, and the TCRdb table lists in-frame clones only, not all of them. The repertoire holds some 320,000 clones, with nearly 90% as singletons. Sequences were obtained from peripheral blood. The receptors derive from a woman between 25 and 40 years old with COVID-19, enrolled during active disease.

This clone has a single count. The chain combines TRBV5-8 with TRBJ1-6; possibly TRBD1 for D (6 bases). This CDR3 is 14 amino acids long. From germline, CDR1 is SGHTS and CDR2 YDEGEE. Deletions cut 5 bases from V and 10 bases from J, with 16 bases between. The CDR3 sequence: CASREYRVRSPLHF. Here the CDR3 DNA reads TGTGCCAGCAGGGAGTACAGGGTCCGCTCACCCCTCCACTTT.

Only one count was recorded for this clone. The J gene is TRBJ2-5, the V gene TRBV4-2; D may be TRBD2 (5 bases). In germline, CDR1 is LGHNA, CDR2 YNFKEQ. The CDR3 is 17 amino acids. With 0 bases removed from V and 4 bases from J, the gap between germline ends came to 18 bases. CDR3 sequence reads: CASSQEDSERPTETQYF. CDR3 bases: TGTGCCAGCAGCCAAGAGGATAGCGAACGACCGACAGAGACCCAGTACTTC.

This sequence joins TRBV28 and TRBJ2-7; 7 bases agree with TRBD1. Per germline, CDR1 MDHEN and CDR2 SYDVKM. The V gene end was trimmed by 4 bases and the J gene end by 2 bases; junction bases not matched to a gene: 17. The CDR3 is 18 residues long. CDR3 in amino acids: CASSYDSGTVRTAYEQYF. The CDR3 nucleotides are TGTGCCAGCAGTTACGACTCCGGGACAGTCAGGACTGCCTACGAGCAGTACTTC.

This chain joins TRBV28 and TRBJ1-5; D is unclear. Trimming took off 7 bases at V and 5 bases at J, with 15 bases between the two ends. CDR3 length equals 14 residues. Germline V gives CDR1 MDHEN, CDR2 SYDVKM. CDR3 loop: CASILGEWDQPQHF. In DNA form, the CDR3 reads TGTGCCAGCATCCTAGGAGAATGGGATCAGCCCCAGCATTTT.

This clone was picked up one time. The genes are TRBV5-1 and TRBJ1-5, with 7 bases matching TRBD1. CDR3 length equals 14 residues. In germline, CDR1 is SGHRS, CDR2 YFSETQ. The trim removed 4 bases at V and 5 bases at J, leaving 6 bases unmatched. For the CDR3, the DNA is TGCGCCAGCAGCATAGGGGGCGCGGATCAGCCCCAGCATTTT. Translated, it gives CASSIGGADQPQHF.

This chain joins TRBV10-1 and TRBJ2-6, with a possible D match to TRBD1 (5 bases). This CDR3 has 20 amino acids. Trimming removed 4 bases from V and 0 bases from J, with 22 bases in between. Looked up from germline, CDR1 is WNHNN and CDR2 is SYGVQD (reference sequence). The CDR3 coding sequence is TGCGCCAGCAGTGCCGGCAGGGTAGGGATGTGGGCCTCTGGGGCCAACGTCCTGACTTTC. Its protein product is CASSAGRVGMWASGANVLTF.

This chain connects TRBV5-4 to TRBJ2-7; 10 nucleotides line up with TRBD2. CDR1 SGHNT and CDR2 YYREEE come from the germline V gene (reference sequence). Trimming took 0 bases from V and 7 from J; bases not matched to a gene: 4. This CDR3 has 14 residues. CDR3 sequence: CASSLGGLAKEQYF. CDR3 sequence (DNA): TGTGCCAGCAGCTTGGGGGGACTAGCGAAAGAGCAGTACTTC.

V is TRBV28 and J is TRBJ2-2; TRBD1 might be the D (5 bases). The CDR3 totals 15 residues. Trimming left V 3 bases short and J 7 bases short, with 15 bases between. Germline V CDR1 and CDR2: MDHEN, SYDVKM. CDR3 nucleotide sequence: TGTGCCAGCAGTTTTCTTTTAGGGGCGGTCGGGGAGCTGTTTTTT. As protein: CASSFLLGAVGELFF.

This clone was observed a single time. The chain combines TRBV7-9 with TRBJ2-1; weak D call: TRBD2 (5 bases). V gave up 7 bases and J gave up 4 bases, with 20 bases separating them. Germline V CDR1 and CDR2: SEHNR, FQNEAQ (reference sequence). This CDR3 comprises 16 residues. The CDR3 is CASTEYPQAEYNEQFF. CDR3 coding DNA: TGTGCCAGCACCGAATACCCCCAAGCGGAATACAATGAGCAGTTCTTC.

This clone was recorded a few times. The CDR3 bases are TGTGCCAGCAGCTTAATAAGCTCCGGGGAGCTGTTTTTT. This gives the protein CASSLISSGELFF. This chain links TRBV7-9 with TRBJ2-2; no reliable D call. The V gene's germline CDR1 is SEHNR and CDR2 FQNEAQ (reference sequence). The CDR3 covers 13 residues. V was trimmed by 2 bases and J by 6 bases, leaving 7 bases between them. The full variable domain, rest sourced from reference TRBV7-9 and TRBJ2-2, is DTGVSQNPRHKITKRGQNVTFRCDPISEHNRLYWYRQTLGQGPEFLTYFQNEAQLEKSRLLSDRFSAERPKGSFSTLEIQRTEQGDSAMYLCASSLISSGELFFGEGSRLTVL.

V is TRBV5-1 and J is TRBJ1-5; D unclear. The CDR3 runs to 15 residues. Germline-derived CDR1 and CDR2 are SGHRS and YFSETQ. Trimming removed 0 bases from V and 4 bases from J, with 11 bases in between. For the CDR3, the DNA is TGCGCCAGCAGCTTGGTGAGCGGACCAAATCAGCCCCAGCATTTT. Protein product: CASSLVSGPNQPQHF.

The gene calls are TRBV3-1 (or the pseudogene TRBV3-2) and TRBJ2-5; 11 nucleotides align to TRBD2. This CDR3 has 17 residues. Germline CDR1 reads LGHDT; CDR2 reads YNNKEL (reference sequence). After removal of 1 base from V and 0 bases from J, the junction contained 4 bases not matched to a gene. The CDR3 reads CASSQGPSGGYQETQYF. For the CDR3, the DNA is TGTGCCAGCAGCCAAGGACCTAGCGGGGGGTACCAAGAGACCCAGTACTTC.

V gene TRBV2 combines with J gene TRBJ2-3; 14 bases map to TRBD2. CDR1 and CDR2 (germline): SNHLY, FYNNEI. The CDR3 is made up of 15 amino acids. V trimming: 5 bases; J trimming: 7 bases; junction bases outside the gene matches: 5. The CDR3 DNA is TGTGCCAGCAGTCCGACTAGCGGGGGGGCGAATACGCAGTATTTT. It encodes CASSPTSGGANTQYF.

The chain recombines TRBV5-4 with TRBJ1-1, with TRBD1 as a possible D gene (6 bases). Trimming pared 2 bases from V and 3 bases from J, leaving 14 bases between. The CDR3 sequence is 15 residues long. Germline CDR1 and CDR2: SGHNT and YYREEE (reference sequence). The CDR3 region is CASSFDQGIYTEAFF. The CDR3 nucleotides read TGTGCCAGCAGCTTTGATCAGGGGATTTACACTGAAGCTTTCTTT.

Details on this clone: The junction does not match germline at one end; this may be a read error. This rearrangement joins TRBV15 to TRBJ1-1, with 9 bases matching TRBD1. There are 16 residues in the CDR3. From germline, CDR1 is LNHNV and CDR2 YYDKDF (reference sequence). The CDR3 DNA sequence: TGCCACCAGCAGAGATCGGGACAGGGAAGGTGCACTGAAGCTTTCTTT. Its protein product is CHQQRSGQGRCTEAFF.

CDR3 in DNA: TGTGCCAGCAGCTTTCCGGGACAGGGTCTTTTCCTCCACTTT. This sequence encodes CASSFPGQGLFLHF. The chain combines TRBV11-2 with TRBJ1-6; 9 bases are a match to TRBD1. V lost 3 bases, J lost 15 bases, and 9 bases stayed unmatched. The germline gives CDR1 SGHAT, CDR2 FQNNGV. The length of the CDR3 is 14 residues.

V and J are TRBV7-2 and TRBJ1-6; possible D gene TRBD1, 5 bases. The germline V gene encodes CDR1 SGHTA and CDR2 FQGNSA. This CDR3 has 15 residues. V was shortened by 4 bases and J by 7 bases, with 14 bases between the two germline ends. The CDR3 DNA is TGTGCCAGCAGCTGGAGGGGACGGGAAAATTCACCCCTCCACTTT. It translates to CASSWRGRENSPLHF. The full variable domain, completed using reference TRBV7-2 and TRBJ1-6, is GAGVSQSPSNKVTEKGKDVELRCDPISGHTALYWYRQSLGQGLEFLIYFQGNSAPDKSGLPSDRFSAERTGGSVSTLTIQRTQQEDSAVYLCASSWRGRENSPLHFGNGTRLTVT.

The CDR3 DNA sequence: TGTGCCAGCAGCCATCTACTAGCGGGGGGGCGAGGCACAGATACGCAGTATTTT. Translated, it gives CASSHLLAGGRGTDTQYF. The chain combines TRBV14 with TRBJ2-3; 13 bases fit TRBD2. The CDR3 contains 18 residues. Germline trimming cut 3 bases from V and 1 base from J; bases unmatched to any gene: 7. CDR1 SGHDN and CDR2 FVKESK come from the germline V gene.

The chain has TRBV5-1 and TRBJ2-3; 12 nucleotides agree with TRBD2. The V gene end was trimmed by 4 bases and the J gene end by 4 bases; junction bases not matched to a gene: 7. CDR1 is SGHRS and CDR2 is YFSETQ in the germline V gene. There are 16 residues in the CDR3. The CDR3 spells CASSLRTSGASDTQYF. For the CDR3, the DNA is TGCGCCAGCAGCCTTCGGACTAGCGGGGCGTCAGATACGCAGTATTTT.

V and J are TRBV11-2 and TRBJ2-1; no firm D call. The CDR3 has 15 amino acids. In germline, CDR1 is SGHAT, CDR2 FQNNGV. V dropped 1 base and J dropped 3 bases, with 10 bases sitting between them. The CDR3 DNA reads TGTGCCAGCAGCTTAGGAGTGCAGGTCTACAATGAGCAGTTCTTC. Encoded protein: CASSLGVQVYNEQFF.

V usage is TRBV6-2 or TRBV6-3 and J usage is TRBJ1-6; D gene ambiguous. The CDR3 length is 13 residues. The V gene lost 2 bases and the J gene lost 13 bases, with 12 bases spanning the gap. Per germline, CDR1 MNHEY and CDR2 SVGEGT. The CDR3 protein is CASSYNRVIPLHF. In DNA form, the CDR3 reads TGTGCCAGCAGTTACAATCGGGTGATCCCCCTCCACTTT.

This clone was seen a handful of times. J is TRBJ1-3 and V is TRBV5-5, with D hard to call. The CDR3 covers 15 residues. Germline CDR1 is SGHKS and CDR2 is YYEKEE (reference sequence). V dropped 0 bases and J dropped 0 bases, with 7 bases sitting between them. The CDR3: CASSLASYSGNTIYF. In nucleotides, the CDR3 is TGTGCCAGCAGCTTGGCAAGCTACTCTGGAAACACCATATATTTT.